This passage covers 12 T cell receptor beta chains from one sample sequenced in a study of T cells in Graves' hyperthyroidism and ophthalmopathy. The CDR3 regions of TCR beta were amplified from RNA transcripts. Researchers ran a first-round RT-PCR on the TCR CDR3 using the HTBI primer set. One entry per CDR3 protein results from TCRdb running MiXCR on the multiplex PCR reads. The table shows about 360,000 distinct CDR3 sequences, with approximately 12% occurring only once. Sequences were obtained from blood. The receptor source for this set is a man under 40 with Graves' hyperthyroidism that later progressed to Graves' ophthalmopathy.

J is TRBJ1-6 and V is TRBV20-1; D might be TRBD1 (5 bases). CDR1 and CDR2 from the germline V gene are DFQATT and SNEGSKA (reference sequence). V was shortened by 3 bases and J by 0 bases, with 15 bases between the two germline ends. The CDR3 extends over 17 amino acids. In DNA form, the CDR3 reads TGCAGTGCTAGTCATCAGGGCAGGGTCTCCTATAATTCACCCCTCCACTTT. As protein: CSASHQGRVSYNSPLHF.

This clonotype appeared many times. The rearrangement joins TRBV28 to TRBJ2-3, with 8 bases identical to TRBD2. The germline gives CDR1 MDHEN, CDR2 SYDVKM. V dropped 5 bases and J dropped 2; count of bases not matched to a gene: 12. The CDR3 runs 17 residues. CDR3 DNA sequence: TGTGCCAGCAGTCCTATCCGGGGGGGGGCCCTCACAGATACGCAGTATTTT. This gives the protein CASSPIRGGALTDTQYF.

This clonotype was seen at least ten times. The chain recombines TRBV30 with TRBJ1-2, with TRBD1 identical over 7 bases. Germline CDR1 is GTSNPN and CDR2 is SVGIG (reference sequence). Losses at the gene ends were 8 bases for V and 4 bases for J; bases not matched to a gene: 10. The CDR3 consists of 13 residues. CDR3 DNA: TGTGCCCTCACTCGGGACAGCCTCTATGGCTACACCTTC. Amino acids: CALTRDSLYGYTF.

This clonotype was counted ten times or more. The chain combines TRBV11-3 with TRBJ2-2; no reliable D call. The V and J ends lost 3 bases and 3 bases respectively, with 8 bases between them. The V gene's germline CDR1 is SGHNT and CDR2 YENEEA. The CDR3 has 14 residues. CDR3 nucleotide sequence: TGTGCCAGCAGCTTTGAGTCGGACACCGGGGAGCTGTTTTTT. The encoded protein is CASSFESDTGELFF.

This clonotype turned up a few times. This chain uses TRBV5-1 with TRBJ2-1; 8 nucleotides align to TRBD1. This CDR3 is 17 amino acids long. After removal of 4 bases from V and 1 base from J, the junction contained 10 bases not matched to a gene. Germline-derived CDR1 and CDR2 are SGHRS and YFSETQ. For the CDR3, the DNA is TGCGCCAGCAGCGTACAGGGGGTCAGCCGTTCCTACAATGAGCAGTTCTTC. Encoded protein: CASSVQGVSRSYNEQFF. Variable domain in full (rest from reference TRBV5-1 and TRBJ2-1): KAGVTQTPRYLIKTRGQQVTLSCSPISGHRSVSWYQQTPGQGLQFLFEYFSETQRNKGNFPGRFSGRQFSNSRSEMNVSTLELGDSALYLCASSVQGVSRSYNEQFFGPGTRLTVL.

In its sample, this clonotype was seen many times. The rearrangement joins TRBV30 to TRBJ2-7; tentatively, D is TRBD1 or TRBD2 (5 bases each). Looked up from germline, CDR1 is GTSNPN and CDR2 is SVGIG (reference sequence). This CDR3 comprises 11 residues. Trimming left V 3 bases short and J 5 bases short, with 8 bases between. CDR3 region: CAWRQGHEQYF. The CDR3 DNA reads as TGTGCCTGGAGGCAGGGACACGAGCAGTACTTC.

The chain combines TRBV30 with TRBJ2-5; tentative D call: TRBD2 (6 bases). The V end was cut by 8 bases, the J end by 5 bases, with 18 bases between. CDR3 size: 13 residues. The germline gives CDR1 GTSNPN, CDR2 SVGIG (reference sequence). DNA for the CDR3: TGTGCCGGGGACGGGAGTCAGGGCGAGACCCAGTACTTC. Translating gives CAGDGSQGETQYF.

The chain carries TRBV6-2 or TRBV6-3 and TRBJ2-3, with 9 bases lining up with TRBD1. CDR3 size: 20 residues. Germline CDR1 is MNHEY and CDR2 is SVGEGT. With 0 bases clipped from V and 1 base from J, the junction kept 14 bases outside the gene matches. This CDR3 reads CASSYSTGTGRGGGTDTQYF. In DNA, the CDR3 is TGTGCCAGCAGTTACTCGACCGGGACAGGGAGGGGAGGCGGCACAGATACGCAGTATTTT.

This clonotype was detected ten times or more. The gene calls are TRBV15 and TRBJ1-2; D is uncertain. The germline V and J ends were trimmed by 0 bases and 4 bases, with 6 bases remaining between them. In germline, CDR1 is LNHNV, CDR2 YYDKDF (reference sequence). The CDR3 has 13 residues. CDR3 residues: CATSRDMTYGYTF. The CDR3 DNA sequence: TGTGCCACCAGCAGAGATATGACCTATGGCTACACCTTC.

This clonotype has ten or more counts. The chain recombines TRBV7-8 with TRBJ1-5, with a weak D call TRBD1 (6 bases). Trimming shortened V by 5 bases and J by 1 base, and 18 bases separated the two germline ends. The V gene's germline CDR1 is SGHVS and CDR2 FQNEAQ. CDR3 length equals 17 residues. Here the CDR3 DNA reads TGTGCCAGCAGCGAGCCCAGGGGAATTGGGAGCAATCAGCCCCAGCATTTT. Residues: CASSEPRGIGSNQPQHF.

The table lists this clonotype with many counts. CDR3 bases: TGTGCCAGCAGCTCACCCGACAGGGGGAAGGGCCATACTAATGAAAAACTGTTTTTT. It codes for CASSSPDRGKGHTNEKLFF. J is TRBJ1-4 and V is TRBV11-3; TRBD1 aligns across 9 bases. The V gene's germline CDR1 is SGHNT and CDR2 YENEEA. Trimming removed 4 bases from V and 2 bases from J; junction bases left unmatched: 14. There are 19 residues in the CDR3.

This clonotype was detected ten times or more. This chain uses TRBV7-9 with TRBJ2-5; perhaps TRBD1 as D (5 bases). The V gene lost 5 bases and the J gene lost 1 base, with 11 bases spanning the gap. The CDR3 runs to 14 residues. From germline, CDR1 is SEHNR and CDR2 FQNEAQ (reference sequence). The CDR3 DNA sequence: TGTGCCAGCAGCGTCCAGGGAATCCAAGAGACCCAGTACTTC. The encoded protein is CASSVQGIQETQYF.